What follows are 29 T cell receptor beta chains derived from one specimen sequenced in a study of T cells in Graves' hyperthyroidism and ophthalmopathy. Amplified regions were TCR beta CDR3 sequences from RNA transcripts. TCR CDR3 underwent first-round RT-PCR with the HTBI primer set. From the multiplex PCR reads, TCRdb called clonotypes with MiXCR, one entry per CDR3 protein. The sample includes around 500,000 distinct CDR3 sequences, about 15% of them seen just once. Sequenced sample: blood. All receptors derive from a woman aged 30 to 39 with Graves' ophthalmopathy.

The chain uses TRBV12-3 or TRBV12-4 and TRBJ1-5; 7 positions match TRBD1. The junction had 1 base not matched to a gene; V was cut back by 6 bases and J by 2 bases. This CDR3 region has 13 residues. The CDR3: CASRGGGNQPQHF. The CDR3 region has the DNA TGTGCCAGCAGAGGGGGCGGCAATCAGCCCCAGCATTTT.

The rearrangement links TRBV20-1 to TRBJ2-7; D remains ambiguous. V was clipped by 6 bases and J by 6 bases, with 12 bases between them. Germline CDR1 DFQATT, CDR2 SNEGSKA (reference sequence). CDR3 length: 11 amino acids. In DNA form, the CDR3 reads TGCAGTGCCCCATGGGTTGGCGAGCAGTACTTC. Translating it yields CSAPWVGEQYF.

This clonotype was detected many times. The V and J genes are TRBV27 and TRBJ2-1; the match to TRBD2 covers 7 bases. The trim removed 8 bases at V and 7 bases at J, leaving 8 bases unmatched. Germline CDR1 is MNHEY and CDR2 is SMNVEV (reference sequence). The CDR3 extends over 13 amino acids. The chain's CDR3 is CASRGGIGNEQFF. CDR3 bases: TGTGCCAGCCGGGGAGGGATAGGAAATGAGCAGTTCTTC.

The gene calls are TRBV11-3 and TRBJ2-7, with D tentatively TRBD2 (6 bases). CDR1 and CDR2 (germline): SGHNT, YENEEA. V lost 5 bases to trimming and J lost 4 bases, with 12 bases between them. The CDR3 consists of 13 residues. Here the CDR3 reads CASSTATSYEQYF. CDR3 DNA sequence: TGTGCCAGCAGCACCGCGACTAGTTACGAGCAGTACTTC. The entire variable domain, with the rest obtained from reference TRBV11-3 and TRBJ2-7, is as follows: EAGVVQSPRYKIIEKKQPVAFWCNPISGHNTLYWYLQNLGQGPELLIRYENEEAVDDSQLPKDRFSAERLKGVDSTLKIQPAELGDSAVYLCASSTATSYEQYFGPGTRLTVT.

The gene calls are TRBV30 and TRBJ2-1, with TRBD1 matching over 11 bases. The CDR3 consists of 14 residues. The V segment lost 2 bases and the J segment 6 bases; nucleotides outside the gene matches: 3. Germline V gives CDR1 GTSNPN, CDR2 SVGIG (reference sequence). CDR3 DNA sequence: TGTGCCTGGAGTTCCGGGACAGGGGGCAATGAGCAGTTCTTC. Translation gives CAWSSGTGGNEQFF.

This clonotype was seen a few times. The genes are TRBV29-1 and TRBJ1-1; D gene unclear. Looked up from germline, CDR1 is SQVTM and CDR2 is ANQGSEA. Trimming removed 4 bases from V and 2 bases from J, with 5 bases in between. This CDR3 is 11 amino acids long. CDR3 loop: CSVATNTEAFF. DNA for the CDR3: TGCAGCGTTGCGACCAACACTGAAGCTTTCTTT.

In its sample, this clonotype was seen once. The rearrangement links TRBV28 to TRBJ2-7; unclear D gene. CDR1 is MDHEN and CDR2 is SYDVKM in the germline V gene. Deletions cut 1 base from V and 2 bases from J, with 15 bases between. The CDR3 has 16 amino acids. The CDR3 sequence is CASSLSDHDFTYEQYF. CDR3 bases: TGTGCCAGCAGTTTATCAGACCACGATTTTACCTACGAGCAGTACTTC.

This clonotype was seen a handful of times. The genes are TRBV24-1 and TRBJ1-2; D may be TRBD1 (6 bases). CDR1 and CDR2 (germline): KGHDR, SFDVKD. Trimming took 3 bases from V and 5 from J, leaving 15 bases between them. This CDR3 is 15 amino acids long. The CDR3 DNA sequence: TGTGCCACCAGTGATCCCTTGACAGGCAGATATGGCTACACCTTC. Residues: CATSDPLTGRYGYTF.

This clonotype appeared many times. The J gene is TRBJ2-7, the V gene TRBV5-1, with a tentative D call TRBD2 (5 bases). Trimming took off 0 bases at V and 6 bases at J, with 19 bases between the two ends. CDR3 length equals 16 residues. CDR1 is SGHRS and CDR2 is YFSETQ in the germline V gene. CDR3 bases: TGCGCCAGCAGCTTGGGGGCTCTAGCCCTTGGAGTCGAGCAGTACTTC. Amino acids: CASSLGALALGVEQYF. Using reference TRBV5-1 and TRBJ2-7 for the parts outside the CDR3, the full variable domain is KAGVTQTPRYLIKTRGQQVTLSCSPISGHRSVSWYQQTPGQGLQFLFEYFSETQRNKGNFPGRFSGRQFSNSRSEMNVSTLELGDSALYLCASSLGALALGVEQYFGPGTRLTVT.

This clonotype was recorded many times. The chain has TRBV10-3 and TRBJ1-2, with D unclear. The germline V and J ends were trimmed by 6 bases and 1 base, with 12 bases remaining between them. Germline V gene lookup returns CDR1 ENHRY and CDR2 SYGVKD. This CDR3 comprises 14 residues. The CDR3 DNA sequence: TGTGCCATCAGATCGCCGAGGGATAACTATGGCTACACCTTC. Encoded protein: CAIRSPRDNYGYTF.

The chain links TRBV19 to TRBJ2-7; D remains ambiguous. CDR1 LNHDA and CDR2 SQIVND come from the germline V gene (reference sequence). The V gene lost 2 bases and the J gene lost 2 bases, with 13 bases spanning the gap. The CDR3 runs 15 residues. Written as DNA, the CDR3 is TGTGCCAGTAGTATATTCTTTGGCCAAACCTACGAGCAGTACTTC. It specifies CASSIFFGQTYEQYF.

This clonotype was seen at least ten times. The chain couples TRBV6-2 or TRBV6-3 to TRBJ2-1; tentative D call: TRBD2 (5 bases). Trimming pared 4 bases from V and 12 bases from J, leaving 16 bases between. The CDR3 covers 13 residues. Per the germline V gene, CDR1 is MNHEY and CDR2 is SVGEGT. The DNA for the CDR3 is TGTGCCAGCAGTTTCCTAGGAGGTATCCCGCAGTTCTTC. Amino acids: CASSFLGGIPQFF.

This clonotype has just a few counts. The genes are TRBV27 and TRBJ2-3, with 9 bases that match TRBD2. There are 16 residues in the CDR3. Germline lookup yields CDR1 MNHEY and CDR2 SMNVEV (reference sequence). Trimming cost V 5 bases and J 1 base; bases outside gene matches: 7. The CDR3 nucleotides are TGTGCCAGCAGTCCCGGGACTAGCAGACGCACAGATACGCAGTATTTT. It encodes CASSPGTSRRTDTQYF.

Ten or more counts support this clonotype. The gene calls are TRBV18 and TRBJ1-4; D unresolved. Trimming cost V 3 bases and J 5 bases, with 13 bases left between them. Germline-derived CDR1 and CDR2 are KGHSH and LQKENI. The CDR3 is 15 amino acids. The CDR3, as DNA: TGTGCCAGCTCACCTGGGAGTACACGGAATGAAAAACTGTTTTTT. This translates into CASSPGSTRNEKLFF. The variable domain in full, completed from reference TRBV18 and TRBJ1-4, reads NAGVMQNPRHLVRRRGQEARLRCSPMKGHSHVYWYRQLPEEGLKFMVYLQKENIIDESGMPKERFSAEFPKEGPSILRIQQVVRGDSAAYFCASSPGSTRNEKLFFGSGTQLSVL.

This clonotype was seen more than once but under ten times. The chain recombines TRBV7-2 with TRBJ2-7; D may be TRBD2 (7 bases). The CDR3 totals 16 residues. Trimming pared 2 bases from V and 2 bases from J, leaving 16 bases between. Germline CDR1 reads SGHTA; CDR2 reads FQGNSA. The DNA for the CDR3 is TGTGCCAGCAGCTTAATCTGGGGGGAGGGGGCCTACGAGCAGTACTTC. Amino acids: CASSLIWGEGAYEQYF.

This clonotype came up a few times. The chain is built from TRBV20-1 and TRBJ2-1, with 9 bases fitting TRBD2. The V segment lost 6 bases and the J segment 10 bases; nucleotides outside the gene matches: 13. Per the germline V gene, CDR1 is DFQATT and CDR2 is SNEGSKA (reference sequence). The CDR3 has 14 amino acids. The CDR3 sequence is CSAEWVAGDGEQFF. Here the CDR3 DNA reads TGCAGTGCGGAGTGGGTAGCGGGAGATGGCGAGCAGTTCTTC.

This clonotype was observed many times. The chain is built from TRBV20-1 and TRBJ1-2; no firm D call. This CDR3 has 13 residues. The V end was cut by 5 bases, the J end by 2 bases, with 12 bases between. The germline V gene has CDR1 DFQATT and CDR2 SNEGSKA (reference sequence). The CDR3 nucleotides read TGCAGTGCTTCTAAAGGGAGCAACTATGGCTACACCTTC. Protein sequence: CSASKGSNYGYTF.

Regarding this clonotype: Relative to the germline gene, one junction end is altered; a read error may explain this. The chain uses TRBV12-3 or TRBV12-4 and TRBJ1-1; weak D call: TRBD1 (6 bases). The CDR3 covers 17 residues. The CDR3 loop is CANSLGSQGMASTEAFF. DNA for the CDR3: TGTGCCAACAGTTTAGGGTCCCAGGGGATGGCGAGTACTGAAGCTTTCTTT.

The chain recombines TRBV29-1 with TRBJ1-6, with unresolved D. CDR3 length: 11 amino acids. Between the trimmed V and J ends, which lost 0 bases and 14 bases, there was a span of 8 bases. The germline V gene encodes CDR1 SQVTM and CDR2 ANQGSEA. CDR3: CSVEDLGALHF. As DNA, the CDR3 is TGCAGCGTTGAAGATCTCGGCGCCCTCCACTTT. Full variable domain (rest looked up from reference TRBV29-1 and TRBJ1-6): SAVISQKPSRDICQRGTSLTIQCQVDSQVTMMFWYRQQPGQSLTLIATANQGSEATYESGFVIDKFPISRPNLTFSTLTVSNMSPEDSSIYLCSVEDLGALHFGNGTRLTVT.

V gene TRBV2 combines with J gene TRBJ2-2; D possibly corresponds to TRBD1 (6 bases). Trimming took 4 bases from V and 6 from J, leaving 15 bases between them. The CDR3 extends over 15 amino acids. CDR1 is SNHLY, CDR2 FYNNEI, per germline. The DNA of the CDR3 is TGTGCCAGCAGTGTACAGGCAGGGGATTCCGGGGAGCTGTTTTTT. This gives the protein CASSVQAGDSGELFF.

This clonotype appeared many times. The rearrangement uses TRBV6-1 and TRBJ2-1, with 11 bases aligning to TRBD2. From germline, CDR1 is MNHNS and CDR2 SASEGT. The ends lost 5 bases at V and 1 base at J; junction bases unmatched: 4. The CDR3 consists of 16 residues. DNA of the CDR3: TGTGCCAGCAGTCCATGGACTAGCGGGTCCTACAATGAGCAGTTCTTC. Amino acid sequence: CASSPWTSGSYNEQFF.

CDR3 DNA sequence: TGCAGTGCTTCACATAAGTACAGGGTGGTGGGCACTGAAGCTTTCTTT. Translating it yields CSASHKYRVVGTEAFF. The chain carries TRBV20-1 and TRBJ1-1, with a tentative D call TRBD1 (6 bases). This CDR3 contains 16 residues. The V end was cut by 5 bases, the J end by 4 bases, with 23 bases between. Germline CDR1 DFQATT, CDR2 SNEGSKA (reference sequence).

This clonotype was counted many times. V and J are TRBV10-3 and TRBJ1-4, with 7 bases that match TRBD1. CDR3 length equals 15 residues. Germline V lookup: CDR1 ENHRY, CDR2 SYGVKD. The ends lost 3 bases at V and 7 bases at J; junction bases unmatched: 8. The CDR3 sequence: CAISELPKGAEKLFF. The CDR3 DNA reads TGTGCCATCAGTGAACTGCCCAAGGGGGCTGAAAAACTGTTTTTT.

This rearrangement joins TRBV28 to TRBJ2-7; 10 nucleotides line up with TRBD2. Trimming cost V 3 bases and J 4 bases; bases outside gene matches: 6. Germline V gene lookup returns CDR1 MDHEN and CDR2 SYDVKM. The CDR3 extends over 15 amino acids. The CDR3 bases are TGTGCCAGCAGTTTTACCCCAGCGGGAGGGTACGAGCAGTACTTC. Its protein is CASSFTPAGGYEQYF.

This clonotype came up many times. The chain has TRBV20-1 and TRBJ2-1; 10 bases match TRBD2. The CDR3 has 15 amino acids. The germline V gene has CDR1 DFQATT and CDR2 SNEGSKA (reference sequence). J gave up 5 bases and V 1 base, and 5 bases lay outside the gene matches. The CDR3 spells CSARVGLAANNEQFF. CDR3 DNA sequence: TGCAGTGCTAGAGTAGGACTAGCGGCCAACAATGAGCAGTTCTTC.

This clonotype has a count of ten or more. CDR3 loop: CSAGQGGDTQYF. CDR3 coding DNA: TGCAGCGCGGGACAGGGCGGAGATACGCAGTATTTT. The chain is built from TRBV29-1 and TRBJ2-3; 9 nucleotides match TRBD1. This CDR3 has 12 residues. With 7 bases clipped from V and 5 bases from J, the junction kept 4 bases outside the gene matches. Germline values: CDR1 SQVTM, CDR2 ANQGSEA.

V and J are TRBV18 and TRBJ2-1; 10 bases are shared with TRBD1. Losses at the gene ends were 2 bases for V and 8 bases for J; bases not matched to a gene: 12. CDR1 is KGHSH and CDR2 is LQKENI in the germline V gene. The length of the CDR3 is 17 residues. CDR3 protein: CASSPLGVTGTGDEQFF. The DNA for the CDR3 is TGTGCCAGCTCACCATTAGGAGTCACCGGGACAGGGGATGAGCAGTTCTTC.

V usage is TRBV20-1 and J usage is TRBJ2-1, with 9 nucleotides matching TRBD2. Losses at the gene ends were 3 bases for V and 4 bases for J; bases not matched to a gene: 22. CDR1 is DFQATT and CDR2 is SNEGSKA in the germline V gene (reference sequence). CDR3 length: 20 amino acids. CDR3 DNA sequence: TGCAGTGCTAGGTACTACTCTAGCGGGATCGGAGGGGCCTCATACAATGAGCAGTTCTTC. Protein product: CSARYYSSGIGGASYNEQFF.

This clonotype was detected many times. The chain recombines TRBV28 with TRBJ1-6; perhaps TRBD1 as D (5 bases). The CDR3 sequence is 15 residues long. CDR1 is MDHEN and CDR2 is SYDVKM in the germline V gene. Deletions cut 9 bases from V and 4 bases from J, with 16 bases between. In DNA form, the CDR3 reads TGTGCCAGTTGTTCGGCAGGGATGTATAATTCACCCCTCCACTTT. The encoded protein is CASCSAGMYNSPLHF.